The entry below describes one T cell receptor (beta chain). Antigen unknown. The entry originates in a study of cytomegalovirus exposure and HLA in healthy donors. Study outcomes and limitations: The study found most TCR sequences rare, yet found some public TCRs in many donors. In a later analysis, TCR beta V- and J-gene trimming showed a link to a missense DCLRE1C variant.

Researchers ran the PCR with 60 Vbeta and 13 Jbeta primers. Here immunoSEQ multiplex PCR was the method, and the copy in TCRdb shows in-frame clones only, minus some. The sample spans about 140,000 clones; the ten largest clones claim under 3.5%. Per germline, CDR1 SEHNR and CDR2 FQNEAQ (reference sequence). This CDR3 is built from 14 residues. V was pared by 5 bases and J by 6 bases, with 16 bases between. The receptor was derived from a man aged 35 to 55 in good health and CMV-seronegative. V usage is TRBV7-9 and J usage is TRBJ1-2; D is possibly TRBD1 (5 bases). Material: PBMCs. CDR3 in amino acids: CASSLDLTEDGYTF. The DNA of the CDR3 is TGTGCCAGCAGCCTCGACCTGACAGAGGATGGCTACACCTTC.